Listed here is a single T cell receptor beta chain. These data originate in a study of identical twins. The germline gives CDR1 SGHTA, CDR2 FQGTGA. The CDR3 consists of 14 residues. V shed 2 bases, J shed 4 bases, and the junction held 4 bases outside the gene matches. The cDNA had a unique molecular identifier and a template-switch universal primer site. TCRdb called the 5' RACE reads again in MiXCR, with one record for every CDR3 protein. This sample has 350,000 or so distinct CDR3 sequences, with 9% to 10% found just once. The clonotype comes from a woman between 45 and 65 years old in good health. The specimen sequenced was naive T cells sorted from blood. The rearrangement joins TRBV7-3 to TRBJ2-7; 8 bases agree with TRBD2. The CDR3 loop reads CASSLVAGLYEQYF. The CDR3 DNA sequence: TGTGCCAGCAGCTTAGTAGCGGGACTGTACGAGCAGTACTTC.